This TCR beta chain was found in a study of monozygotic twins with inflammatory bowel disease. Findings of the study overall: For repertoire similarity, concordant twins did not differ from discordant twins, possibly because power was limited. IBD patients, compared with healthy twins, shared fewer clonotypes with others (especially with disease activity).

A 6-nucleotide sample barcode was carried by the UMIs, which template switching added. Nested amplification of TCRalpha and TCRbeta cDNA involved two PCRs of approximately 16 and 10 cycles. TCRdb derives one entry per CDR3 protein from the 5' RACE reads, leaving out DNA. Its clone listing holds more than 300,000 distinct CDR3 sequences. CDR3 length: 16 residues. Germline-derived CDR1 and CDR2 are SGHVS and FNYEAQ. To note about this clonotype: The antigen remains unidentified.

The specimen sequenced was blood. This TCR was sampled from a human donor with ulcerative colitis or Crohn's disease, or a healthy co-twin of an affected twin (not recorded which). The J gene is TRBJ2-3, the V gene TRBV7-6; lacking DNA, the TRBD1 call made by TCRdb goes unchecked. CDR3 in amino acids: CASSSTGTGYSDTQYF.